The source of this TCR beta chain is a study of response to subunit inactivated influenza vaccine. Deletions cut 10 bases from V and 10 bases from J, with 13 bases between. The CDR3 sequence is 10 residues long. The germline V gene encodes CDR1 WSHSY and CDR2 SAAADI. TCRdb re-analysed the RT-PCR reads in MiXCR, keeping a single row per CDR3 protein. The sample lists about 700,000 distinct CDR3 sequences, 15% to 17% occurring once. J is TRBJ2-5 and V is TRBV10-2; D possibly corresponds to TRBD1 (6 bases). The starting material was PBMCs from blood, obtained 11 to 12 days after vaccination. This receptor was obtained from a man between 45 and 60 years old who received an inactivated influenza vaccine. The CDR3 reads CATQQGDQYF. CDR3 DNA sequence: TGCGCCACCCAACAGGGCGACCAGTACTTC.